Below are 21 T cell receptor beta chains sequenced from a single sample in a study of breast tumors, draining lymph nodes, adjacent tissues (TCRdb year 2016). The library came from multiplex PCR. Sequencing instrument: Illumina HiSeq 2000. TCRdb reanalyzed the raw reads on its own, using fastp at Q25 for trimming and MiXCR for clone calling, and kept in-frame beta chains. Here each entry gathers all rows of one CDR3 protein and keeps the most common genes and DNA. This sample comprises 200,000 to 300,000 distinct CDR3 sequences, 30% to 35% of them detected only once. The ten largest clones take up around 1% of the sample. The axillary draining lymph nodes of breast cancer patients were the source of the lymph node samples. Sample: axillary lymph node tissue. All receptors derive from a female donor with breast cancer. Some clones in this sample may be carry-over from other donors' samples.

This clonotype was seen ten or more times. This chain links TRBV5-1 with TRBJ2-7; 8 bases are a match to TRBD1. The V gene end was trimmed by 2 bases and the J gene end by 2 bases; junction bases not matched to a gene: 12. This CDR3 spans 17 amino acids. Germline-derived CDR1 and CDR2 are SGHRS and YFSETQ. CDR3 bases: TGCGCCAGCAGCTTAGGACAGGGCAGCATTGTCACCTACGAGCAGTACTTC. Translation gives CASSLGQGSIVTYEQYF.

The sample holds a few counts of this clonotype. The chain links TRBV5-8 to TRBJ2-7; 7 positions agree with TRBD2. The CDR3 loop spans 17 amino acids. The germline V gene has CDR1 SGHTS and CDR2 YDEGEE. V gave up 2 bases and J gave up 0 bases; unmatched junction bases: 11. CDR3 protein: CASSFLTSRTLSYEQYF. In nucleotides, the CDR3 is TGTGCCAGCAGCTTCCTGACTAGCCGGACCCTCTCCTACGAGCAGTACTTC.

This clonotype was observed many times. The genes are TRBV12-3 or TRBV12-4 and TRBJ2-1; the match to TRBD2 covers 12 bases. This CDR3 has 14 amino acids. The J segment lost 5 bases and the V segment lost 6 bases, leaving 2 bases of the junction unmatched. The chain's CDR3 is CASRTSGSNNEQFF. The CDR3 bases are TGTGCCAGCAGGACTAGCGGGAGTAACAATGAGCAGTTCTTC.

This clonotype occurred once. This chain connects TRBV7-6 to TRBJ2-2; 7 nucleotides align to TRBD2. The V gene end was trimmed by 3 bases and the J gene end by 14 bases; junction bases not matched to a gene: 15. This CDR3 is 15 amino acids long. The germline V gene has CDR1 SGHVS and CDR2 FNYEAQ. CDR3 nucleotides: TGTGCCAGCAGCTTGGGGGGGGTGAACACCGGGGGACTGTTTTTT. This sequence encodes CASSLGGVNTGGLFF. Drawing the rest from reference TRBV7-6 and TRBJ2-2, the complete variable domain is GAGVSQSPRYKVTKRGQDVALRCDPISGHVSLYWYRQALGQGPEFLTYFNYEAQQDKSGLPNDRFSAERPEGSISTLTIQRTEQRDSAMYRCASSLGGVNTGGLFFGEGSRLTVL.

This clonotype has only a few counts. This may stem from a read error, because a much larger clone lies one nucleotide away. The chain recombines TRBV5-1 with TRBJ2-2; D not certain. This CDR3 has 14 residues. The V end was cut by 0 bases, the J end by 4 bases, with 7 bases between. Germline-derived CDR1 and CDR2 are SGHRS and YFSETQ. The CDR3 DNA is TGCGCCAGCAGCTTGGCTACAGCCACCGGGGAGCTGTTTTTT. Protein: CASSLATATGELFF. The whole variable domain, filled in from reference TRBV5-1 and TRBJ2-2, reads KAGVTQTPRYLIKTRGQQVTLSCSPISGHRSVSWYQQTPGQGLQFLFEYFSETQRNKGNFPGRFSGRQFSNSRSEMNVSTLELGDSALYLCASSLATATGELFFGEGSRLTVL.

In this sample, this clonotype turned up a few times. The chain uses TRBV24-1 and TRBJ1-1, with a tentative D call TRBD1 (6 bases). The CDR3 runs to 12 residues. Trimming removed 10 bases at V and 0 bases at J, with 8 bases between. Germline V gene lookup returns CDR1 KGHDR and CDR2 SFDVKD. The CDR3 reads CATQGMNTEAFF. In nucleotides, the CDR3 is TGTGCCACGCAGGGGATGAACACTGAAGCTTTCTTT.

CDR3 coding DNA: TGTGCCACCAGCAGACCCTCGGAGGACGCGCAGTATTTT. Translating it yields CATSRPSEDAQYF. The V and J genes are TRBV15 and TRBJ2-3; D may be TRBD2 (5 bases). This CDR3 has 13 amino acids. V was clipped by 2 bases and J by 10 bases, with 13 bases between them. Germline CDR1 LNHNV, CDR2 YYDKDF (reference sequence).

The table lists this clonotype with many counts. The chain carries TRBV10-3 and TRBJ1-3; D gene unclear. Trimming took 11 bases from V and 0 from J, leaving 8 bases between them. Germline assignment: CDR1 ENHRY and CDR2 SYGVKD. This CDR3 region has 12 residues. The CDR3 here is CASSDSGNTIYF. The CDR3 nucleotides are TGTGCCTCCTCGGACTCTGGAAACACCATATATTTT.

There are many counts of this clonotype. V is TRBV24-1 and J is TRBJ1-2; tentatively, D is TRBD1 (5 bases). The CDR3 is 14 amino acids. CDR1 KGHDR and CDR2 SFDVKD come from the germline V gene. The V end lost 5 bases, the J end lost 2 bases, and 11 bases lay between the germline ends. This chain's CDR3 is CATSVGTVNYGYTF. Here the CDR3 DNA reads TGTGCCACCAGTGTCGGGACGGTAAACTATGGCTACACCTTC.

This clonotype was observed at least ten times. V gene TRBV5-1 combines with J gene TRBJ1-2; 8 bases agree with TRBD1. Germline V gene sequence: CDR1 SGHRS, CDR2 YFSETQ. V lost 1 base, J lost 5 bases, and 1 base stayed unmatched. The CDR3 contains 13 residues. The CDR3 spells CASSLRTGYGYTF. As DNA, the CDR3 is TGCGCCAGCAGCTTGAGGACAGGGTATGGCTACACCTTC.

As concerns this clonotype: This sequence may be a read error, since a much larger clone differs from it by one base. This chain links TRBV5-4 with TRBJ2-5; no clear D. With 1 base removed from V and 5 bases from J, the gap between germline ends came to 15 bases. The CDR3 length is 15 residues. Germline V gene sequence: CDR1 SGHNT, CDR2 YYREEE (reference sequence). CDR3 sequence (DNA): TGTGCCAGCAGCTTGAGGTCGGCACTGTGGGAGACCCAGTACTTC. It yields the protein CASSLRSALWETQYF.

V and J are TRBV20-1 and TRBJ2-4; 10 nucleotides line up with TRBD2. The junction had 7 bases not matched to a gene; V was cut back by 5 bases and J by 6 bases. The length of the CDR3 is 14 residues. Germline-derived CDR1 and CDR2 are DFQATT and SNEGSKA (reference sequence). CDR3 in amino acids: CSARRVAGGNIQYF. The CDR3 DNA follows: TGCAGTGCTCGAAGGGTAGCGGGGGGAAACATTCAGTACTTC.

In its sample, this clonotype was seen many times. J is TRBJ2-7 and V is TRBV12-3 or TRBV12-4, with TRBD2 matching over 8 bases. The CDR3 sequence is 15 residues long. The J segment lost 3 bases and the V segment lost 2 bases, leaving 6 bases of the junction unmatched. The DNA of the CDR3 is TGTGCCAGCAGTTTATCTAGCGGGTCCAACTACGAGCAGTACTTC. Residues: CASSLSSGSNYEQYF.

Many counts were recorded for this clonotype. V is TRBV6-4 and J is TRBJ2-2; D unresolved. Trimming took off 5 bases at V and 7 bases at J, with 11 bases between the two ends. The CDR3 totals 13 residues. Germline assignment: CDR1 MRHNA and CDR2 SNTAGT. CDR3 in amino acids: CASSSVDGGELFF. CDR3 DNA: TGTGCCAGCAGTTCAGTAGATGGCGGGGAGCTGTTTTTT.

This clonotype was seen only a few times. The V gene is TRBV6-6, the J gene TRBJ1-6; the D is unclear. Germline V lookup: CDR1 MNHNY, CDR2 SVGAGI (reference sequence). The CDR3 is made up of 9 amino acids. V dropped 4 bases and J dropped 14 bases, with 3 bases sitting between them. CDR3 protein: CASSLSLHF. The CDR3 DNA reads TGTGCCAGCAGTTTATCCCTCCACTTT.

On this clonotype: One end of the junction varies from germline; a read error may be responsible. The chain recombines TRBV20-1 with TRBJ2-5; no clear D gene. The CDR3 extends over 13 amino acids. CDR1 and CDR2 from the germline V gene are DFQATT and SNEGSKA (reference sequence). CDR3 in DNA: TGCAGTAAGATAGTGGACGGGCAAGAGACCCAGTGCTTC. It specifies CSKIVDGQETQCF.

Comment on this clonotype: A much larger clone sits a single nucleotide away, making a read error possible. This sequence joins TRBV5-1 and TRBJ2-5; 7 positions agree with TRBD2. Germline CDR1 and CDR2: SGHRS and YFSETQ. This CDR3 has 13 residues. Here the CDR3 DNA reads TGTGCCTACCCACTCCGGGGGGAAGAGACCCAGTACTTC. Protein product: CAYPLRGEETQYF.

This clonotype has ten or more counts. The chain couples TRBV5-1 to TRBJ2-5, with TRBD1 as a possible D gene (6 bases). The V end lost 4 bases, the J end lost 5 bases, and 18 bases lay between the germline ends. Germline loops: CDR1 SGHRS, CDR2 YFSETQ. The CDR3 sequence is 15 residues long. CDR3 DNA sequence: TGCGCCAGCAGCACCCAGGGGTCGCAAGTGGAGACCCAGTACTTC. Translation gives CASSTQGSQVETQYF. Filled out from reference TRBV5-1 and TRBJ2-5, the complete variable domain reads KAGVTQTPRYLIKTRGQQVTLSCSPISGHRSVSWYQQTPGQGLQFLFEYFSETQRNKGNFPGRFSGRQFSNSRSEMNVSTLELGDSALYLCASSTQGSQVETQYFGPGTRLLVL.

V and J are TRBV6-4 and TRBJ1-5, with a weak D call TRBD1 (6 bases). Trimming shortened V by 7 bases and J by 0 bases, and 16 bases separated the two germline ends. This CDR3 contains 16 residues. The germline V gene encodes CDR1 MRHNA and CDR2 SNTAGT. The DNA for the CDR3 is TGTGCCAGCACGCACAGGGAGGGATATAGCAATCAGCCCCAGCATTTT. Amino acid sequence: CASTHREGYSNQPQHF.

This clonotype was seen just once. This could be a read error, since a much larger clone is one nucleotide away. CDR3 amino acids: CASSQDDSGITGTQYF. The CDR3 DNA reads TGCGCCAGCAGCCAAGATGATAGCGGGATCACAGGTACGCAGTATTTT. The chain has TRBV4-1 and TRBJ2-3, with 8 bases lining up with TRBD2. The CDR3 runs to 16 residues. Germline CDR1 MGHRA, CDR2 YSYEKL.

The chain joins TRBV3-1 to TRBJ2-1, with unresolved D. Germline V gives CDR1 LGHDT, CDR2 YNNKEL (reference sequence). The V and J ends lost 1 base and 12 bases respectively, with 13 bases between them. The CDR3 consists of 13 residues. The CDR3 reads CASSQALGQRQFF. In DNA, the CDR3 is TGTGCCAGCAGCCAAGCTCTCGGCCAAAGGCAGTTCTTC.